This T cell receptor beta chain was observed in a study of blood T cells in healthy people across ages (dated by TCRdb to between 2014 and 2016). With regard to the full study: Template switching captured roughly one uniquely barcoded TCR beta cDNA molecule per two T cells in model experiments. The donors were split into four age groups: young (average around 15 years), middle-aged (nearly 40), aged (about 56) and long-lived (roughly 88). Donors of different ages were randomly distributed across sequencing lanes to avoid experimental bias. The study measured age-related changes in TCR beta repertoire diversity using deep sequencing normalized with unique cDNA molecular identifiers. Two additional independent replicas of 1 million unique cDNA reads from the same blood draw were analyzed for two donors (one aged 18 to 30 and one aged 80 or older).

Broader findings and caveats from the paper: Observed TCR beta diversity per million T cells fell roughly linearly with age, and a significant reduction was already apparent by age around 36. There was a strong correlation between observed TCR beta diversity and the percentage of naive T cells measured by flow cytometry. The long-lived group showed more naive CD4+ T cells, fewer expanded clones and increased TCR diversity than the aged group, suggesting age selection. The CMV infection status of donors was not known, potentially confounding age-related changes in expanded clonotypes. Bulk unsorted PBMC profiling prevented conclusive comparison of naive and antigen-experienced compartments. Estimates of total diversity based on one million sequenced T cells were regarded as lower bounds and as underestimates.

The donors were 40 or so Caucasian individuals from Russia, aged roughly 6 to 100 years, who were systemically healthy. About 9.6 milliliters of peripheral blood were collected from each donor into EDTA-treated Vacutainer tubes. Ficoll-Paque density-gradient centrifugation was used to isolate PBMCs, with at least 7 million per sample. Trizol reagent was used to extract total RNA from PBMCs, with at least 5 micrograms per sample. For every donor, flow cytometry on a PBMC aliquot measured the percentage of naive CD45RAhigh/CD27high T cells. Receptors were amplified or captured by 5' RACE. The sample was run on an Illumina HiSeq 2500. A second PCR of about 7 to 12 cycles was performed with a sample-barcoded 5' primer and a J-beta primer mix. A template-switch 5' adaptor carrying 12 random nucleotides introduced a unique molecular identifier onto each TCR beta cDNA molecule. Each sample yielded at least 3 million CDR3-containing paired-end reads. First-strand cDNA synthesis was performed from all RNA using the Mint cDNA synthesis kit, with priming by a TRBC-specific oligonucleotide. All cDNA was treated with uracil-DNA glycosylase and then went through a first 18-cycle PCR with the universal primers M1SS and BC2_uni_R. Concerning the study's data processing: For normalization, 1 million high-quality reads, each with a distinct molecular identifier, were randomly selected from each sample. Instead of being binned into consensus sequences, reads that shared molecular identifiers were thrown out. CDR3 identification, clonotype clustering and error correction used MiTCR with a Q25 quality threshold and the strictest error-elimination algorithm. A nonparametric unseen species model with Euler transformation was used to estimate lower-bound total TCR beta diversity. The raw public data were reprocessed by TCRdb itself: fastp quality trimming at Q25, MiXCR clonotype calling, in-frame beta chains only. Entries are consolidated by CDR3 protein sequence, retaining the most common genes and DNA. The V and J calls shown here were made by TCRdb, not taken from the authors' results. For this sample the table gives some 690,000 distinct CDR3 sequences, of which approximately 22% were detected only once. The ten biggest clones cover under 25% of the sample.

In the germline V gene, CDR1 corresponds to SGHDT and CDR2 to YYEEEE. The CDR3 covers 15 residues, taking in both the cysteine and the phenylalanine. Of all the DNA, just the CDR3 is kept, 45 bases in frame from base 1. Relative to germline, V is missing 6 bases and J is missing 4 bases, with 10 bases of the junction outside any gene match. As for this clonotype: No cognate antigen has been identified for it. Per-base qualities were not stored, and no clone one base away is much larger.

The sequenced material came from blood. The source is a man between 65 and 80 years old in good health. Recombination connected TRBV5-6 to TRBJ2-1; 7 nucleotides in the junction match TRBD2. The DNA sequence is TGTGCCAGCACCTGGATGGAGCGGGGTTACAATGAGCAGTTCTTC. It translates as CASTWMERGYNEQFF.